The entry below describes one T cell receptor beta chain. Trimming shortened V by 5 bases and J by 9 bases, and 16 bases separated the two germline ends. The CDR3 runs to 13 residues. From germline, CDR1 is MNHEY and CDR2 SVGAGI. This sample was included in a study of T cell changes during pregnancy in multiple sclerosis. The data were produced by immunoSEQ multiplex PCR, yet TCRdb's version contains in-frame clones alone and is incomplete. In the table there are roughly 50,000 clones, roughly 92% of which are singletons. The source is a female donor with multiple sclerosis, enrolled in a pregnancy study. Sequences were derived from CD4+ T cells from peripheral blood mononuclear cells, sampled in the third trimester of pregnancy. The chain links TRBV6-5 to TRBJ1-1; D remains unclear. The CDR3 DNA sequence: TGTGCCAGCAGTGAAGCGTGGCACAAGCAAGCTTTCTTT. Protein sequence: CASSEAWHKQAFF.